Below, 2 T cell receptor gamma chains from the same sample are listed, as sequenced in a study of human gamma delta and Vdelta1 T cells. TCRdb re-analyzed the PCR reads via CATT. The repertoire has about 910 gamma-chain clones, more than 3.5% of them found once; the top ten carry approximately 62%. Sequenced material: naive CD27+ Vdelta1 gamma-delta T cells from blood. Source of these receptors: a human donor in good health.

As to this clone: Translating this DNA gives a protein that differs at residue 13 from the TCRdb one, which belongs to a much larger clone; a read error is likely, and the protein shown is this translation. This sequence joins TRGV9 and TRGJ1 or TRGJ2. The junction had 21 bases not matched to a gene; V was cut back by 1 base and J by 9 bases. Germline values: CDR1 GITISATS, CDR2 ISYDGTV (reference sequence). The length of the CDR3 is 17 residues. CDR3 residues: CALWEVDTQEFSCKKLF. Here the CDR3 DNA reads TGTGCCTTGTGGGAGGTCGATACACAAGAGTTTTCTTGTAAGAAACTCTTT.

By proportion, this clone is medium-sized. With only one base between it and a far larger clone, this is likely a read error. Other DNA sequences of this sample code for an identical CDR3. V usage is TRGV9 and J usage is TRGJ1 or TRGJ2. The CDR3 has 11 amino acids. The V gene's germline CDR1 is GITISATS and CDR2 ISYDGTV (reference sequence). The chain's CDR3 is CALWEVGKKLF. The DNA for the CDR3 is TGTGCCCTGTGGGAGGTTGGCAAGAAACTCTTT.